This record looks at one T cell receptor (beta chain) sequence and its context. This sample was taken from a study of blood T cell repertoires in COVID-19. The wider study: From the United States, Italy and Spain came samples of acute and convalescent COVID-19.

The CDR3 runs 15 residues. The germline V and J ends were trimmed by 6 bases and 3 bases, with 15 bases remaining between them. Germline V gives CDR1 SNHLY, CDR2 FYNNEI. In the authors' workflow: Counts of nucleated cells, estimated from reference gene primer amplification, were obtained. TCRdb keeps only in-frame clones here, not all; method: immunoSEQ multiplex PCR. The V and J calls and clone size were taken over from that table, and D and trimming were inferred from the DNA. Found here are 200,000 to 300,000 clones, 70% to 80% of them singletons; the top ten hold around 3.4%. The source material was peripheral blood. The chain links TRBV2 to TRBJ2-1; D gene ambiguous. The sequence came from a woman aged 80 or over with acute or convalescent COVID-19. The CDR3 DNA sequence: TGTGCCAGCAGGAAAGACTCCCTATTCTACAATGAGCAGTTCTTC. Protein: CASRKDSLFYNEQFF.